This entry describes one T cell receptor beta chain. The data were taken from a study of control samples from healthy donors and cancer patients. TCRdb keeps only in-frame clones here, not all; method: immunoSEQ multiplex PCR. The table lists hundreds of thousands of clones, 75% to 95% of them singletons, with around 6.5% in the top ten. The TCR sequence derives from a man aged 35-49 years with head and neck cancer. Sample: PBMCs.

CDR3 nucleotide sequence: TGCGCCAGCAGCCCGGGATTAGCGAGCTCCTACGAGCAGTACTTC. This translates into CASSPGLASSYEQYF. The genes are TRBV5-1 and TRBJ2-7, with a weak D call TRBD2 (5 bases). Germline V gene lookup returns CDR1 SGHRS and CDR2 YFSETQ. Trimming left V 4 bases short and J 0 bases short, with 14 bases between. The CDR3 runs to 15 residues.